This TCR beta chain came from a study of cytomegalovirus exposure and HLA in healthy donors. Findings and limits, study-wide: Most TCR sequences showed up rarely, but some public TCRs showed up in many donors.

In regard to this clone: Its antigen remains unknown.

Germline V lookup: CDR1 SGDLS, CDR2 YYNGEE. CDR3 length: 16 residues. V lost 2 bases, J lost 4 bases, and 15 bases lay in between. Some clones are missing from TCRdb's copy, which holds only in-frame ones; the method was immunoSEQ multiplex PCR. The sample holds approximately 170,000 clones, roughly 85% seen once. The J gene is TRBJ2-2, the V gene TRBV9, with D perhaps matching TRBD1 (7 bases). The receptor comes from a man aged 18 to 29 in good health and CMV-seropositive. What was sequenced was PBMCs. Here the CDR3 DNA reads TGTGCCAGCAGCGTTACCTACAGGGGAGGCACCGGGGAGCTGTTTTTT. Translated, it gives CASSVTYRGGTGELFF.